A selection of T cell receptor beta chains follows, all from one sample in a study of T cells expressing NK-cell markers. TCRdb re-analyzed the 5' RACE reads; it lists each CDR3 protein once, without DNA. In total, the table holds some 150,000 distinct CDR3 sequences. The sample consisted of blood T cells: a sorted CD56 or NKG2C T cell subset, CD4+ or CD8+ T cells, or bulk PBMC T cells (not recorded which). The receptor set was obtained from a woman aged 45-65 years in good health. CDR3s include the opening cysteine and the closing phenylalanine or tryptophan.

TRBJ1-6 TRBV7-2 CASSLDSSPLHF
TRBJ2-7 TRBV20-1 CSARSRLGEQYF
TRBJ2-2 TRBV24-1 CATSFGRENTGELFF
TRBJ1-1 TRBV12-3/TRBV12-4 CASSPKTRVASTEAFF
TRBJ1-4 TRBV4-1 CASSQVPAVLEKLFF
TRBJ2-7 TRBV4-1 CASSRTLGNEGIYEQYF
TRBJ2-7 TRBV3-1 CASSRDSTYEQYF
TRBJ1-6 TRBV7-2 CASSHGQGTPLHF
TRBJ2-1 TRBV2 CASRGMLAGYNEQFF
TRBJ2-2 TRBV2 CATGTRGAGELFF
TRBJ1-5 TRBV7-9 CASSRSDSGRAQPQHF
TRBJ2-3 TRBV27 CASSSSTVGTDTQYF
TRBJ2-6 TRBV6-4 CASSEGPGSGANVLTF
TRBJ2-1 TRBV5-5 CASSFYGNNEQFF
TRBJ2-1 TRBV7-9 CASSLAEQNENEQFF
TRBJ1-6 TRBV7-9 CAVRYGNESPLHF
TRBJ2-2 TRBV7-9 CASSFPIPGTSTGELFF
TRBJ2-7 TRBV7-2 CASRAGESYEQYF
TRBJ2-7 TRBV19 CASATPDRNEQYF
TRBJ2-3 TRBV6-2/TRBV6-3 CASSYPIGTSGRIGTDTQYF
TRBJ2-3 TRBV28 CASKPTSGSGGGTDTQYF
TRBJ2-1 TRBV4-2 CAVRGRGYNEQFF
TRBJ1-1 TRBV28 CASSVEGDTEAFF
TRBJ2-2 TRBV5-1 CASRILRGNTGELFF
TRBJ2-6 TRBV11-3 CASRRQGANVLTF
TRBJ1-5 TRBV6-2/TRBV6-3 CASSYSKDRGLQPQHF
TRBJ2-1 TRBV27 CASSKLNEQFF
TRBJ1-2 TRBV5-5 CASSPPVGDYGYTF
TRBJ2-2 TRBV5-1 CASSLFSPSANTGELFF